These 27 T cell receptor beta chains share one sample of origin, sequenced in a study of T cell repertoires in cytomegalovirus infection. These receptors are not linked to any known antigen. TCRdb processed the reads anew with MiXCR; each CDR3 protein has one entry. The sample has about 89,000 distinct CDR3 sequences, approximately 32% seen once. Sample: CD8+ T cells from cultured PBMCs, taken from culture after CMV antigen stimulation. The receptors derive from a human donor in good health (CMV status not recorded). Some clones in this sample may be carry-over from other donors' samples.

V is TRBV27 and J is TRBJ2-2, with D hard to call. Germline V CDR1 and CDR2: MNHEY, SMNVEV (reference sequence). V lost 3 bases to trimming and J lost 4 bases, with 18 bases between them. The CDR3 contains 17 residues. CDR3 DNA sequence: TGTGCCAGCAGTTTCCAGTCCTTCACCCCAGGCACCGGGGAGCTGTTTTTT. Translation: CASSFQSFTPGTGELFF.

The sample holds many counts of this clonotype. V usage is TRBV19 and J usage is TRBJ1-2, with D tentatively TRBD1 (5 bases). Germline V lookup: CDR1 LNHDA, CDR2 SQIVND (reference sequence). V lost 5 bases, J lost 4 bases, and 14 bases lay in between. The CDR3 length is 14 residues. The CDR3 loop is CASSPGIRGYGYTF. CDR3 DNA: TGTGCCAGTAGTCCCGGAATTAGGGGCTATGGCTACACCTTC.

The chain uses TRBV5-1 and TRBJ1-4; no firm D call. This CDR3 is 14 amino acids long. The V end was cut by 1 base, the J end by 3 bases, with 7 bases between. CDR1 SGHRS and CDR2 YFSETQ come from the germline V gene. The CDR3 loop is CASSLRPSNEKLFF. CDR3 coding DNA: TGCGCCAGCAGCTTGCGACCGTCTAATGAAAAACTGTTTTTT.

A word on this clonotype: At one of its ends the junction is not consistent with the germline gene, which may arise from a read error. CDR3 residues: CATLPWTGGASGAKVLTF. The CDR3 DNA reads as TGTGCCACCTTACCATGGACAGGGGGAGCTTCTGGGGCCAAAGTCCTGACTTTC. The chain links TRBV6-5 to TRBJ2-6; 10 positions agree with TRBD1. The CDR3 has 18 amino acids. In germline, CDR1 is MNHEY, CDR2 SVGAGI.

This chain links TRBV20-1 with TRBJ2-7; unclear D gene. V lost 8 bases and J lost 3, with 14 bases in between. Germline V gene sequence: CDR1 DFQATT, CDR2 SNEGSKA (reference sequence). The CDR3 is made up of 12 amino acids. CDR3 in DNA: TGCAGTTATACCGACGGAAACTACGAGCAGTACTTC. Amino acids: CSYTDGNYEQYF.

There are a few counts of this clonotype. The chain employs TRBV12-3 or TRBV12-4 and TRBJ1-5; 12 positions match TRBD1. The CDR3 extends over 14 amino acids. The V segment lost 6 bases and the J segment 6 bases; nucleotides outside the gene matches: 3. CDR3 sequence reads: CASSPGQGAQPQHF. The DNA for the CDR3 is TGTGCCAGCAGCCCGGGACAGGGGGCTCAGCCCCAGCATTTT.

This clonotype was detected ten times or more. The chain carries TRBV7-6 and TRBJ1-4, with D uncertain. The germline V gene encodes CDR1 SGHVS and CDR2 FNYEAQ. Trimming stripped 1 base from V and 5 bases from J, with 5 bases between. The CDR3 has 13 residues. The CDR3, as DNA: TGTGCCAGCAGCTTAGGGCCCAATGAAAAACTGTTTTTT. Amino acids: CASSLGPNEKLFF. The full variable domain, its missing parts supplied by reference TRBV7-6 and TRBJ1-4, is GAGVSQSPRYKVTKRGQDVALRCDPISGHVSLYWYRQALGQGPEFLTYFNYEAQQDKSGLPNDRFSAERPEGSISTLTIQRTEQRDSAMYRCASSLGPNEKLFFGSGTQLSVL.

The rearrangement joins TRBV12-3 or TRBV12-4 to TRBJ1-5, with unresolved D. This CDR3 comprises 11 residues. V gave up 4 bases and J gave up 6 bases, with 4 bases separating them. The CDR3 protein is CASSSGQPQHF. DNA for the CDR3: TGTGCCAGCAGTTCCGGTCAGCCCCAGCATTTT.

This clonotype occurred a few times. The chain uses TRBV7-9 and TRBJ2-1, with D tentatively TRBD1 or TRBD2 (5 bases each). Trimming shortened V by 5 bases and J by 9 bases, and 20 bases separated the two germline ends. Germline V gene lookup returns CDR1 SEHNR and CDR2 FQNEAQ (reference sequence). This CDR3 is 15 amino acids long. CDR3 nucleotides: TGTGCCAGCAGCCACCCCCGGGACCCTCGGGGTGAGCAGTTCTTC. This translates into CASSHPRDPRGEQFF.

This clonotype was observed a handful of times. This CDR3 reads CASSPFHYGGGELFF. CDR3 nucleotides: TGTGCCAGTAGTCCATTCCATTACGGGGGCGGGGAGCTGTTTTTT. The chain joins TRBV19 to TRBJ2-2; weak D call: TRBD2 (6 bases). CDR1 and CDR2 (germline): LNHDA, SQIVND (reference sequence). Trimming shortened V by 5 bases and J by 7 bases, and 17 bases separated the two germline ends. CDR3 length: 15 amino acids. The full variable domain, rest sourced from reference TRBV19 and TRBJ2-2, is DGGITQSPKYLFRKEGQNVTLSCEQNLNHDAMYWYRQDPGQGLRLIYYSQIVNDFQKGDIAEGYSVSREKKESFPLTVTSAQKNPTAFYLCASSPFHYGGGELFFGEGSRLTVL.

This clonotype was counted many times. V is TRBV12-3 or TRBV12-4 and J is TRBJ1-1; maybe TRBD1 (5 bases). The germline V and J ends were trimmed by 5 bases and 0 bases, with 22 bases remaining between them. The CDR3 totals 18 residues. The CDR3 region is CASSPLDLQGWMNTEAFF. The DNA of the CDR3 is TGTGCCAGCAGTCCATTAGACTTGCAGGGATGGATGAACACTGAAGCTTTCTTT.

This clonotype has more than one count but fewer than ten. The chain uses TRBV7-9 and TRBJ2-5; 8 bases are a match to TRBD2. CDR3 size: 17 residues. Germline V lookup: CDR1 SEHNR, CDR2 FQNEAQ (reference sequence). The V gene end was trimmed by 5 bases and the J gene end by 4 bases; junction bases not matched to a gene: 15. CDR3 in DNA: TGTGCCAGCAGCCCCCGTTTTAGCGGGGTGCTTCCAGAGACCCAGTACTTC. Its translation is CASSPRFSGVLPETQYF.

The rearrangement links TRBV19 to TRBJ1-2; D call uncertain. The CDR3 runs to 10 residues. The germline V gene encodes CDR1 LNHDA and CDR2 SQIVND (reference sequence). Trimming left V 10 bases short and J 8 bases short, with 11 bases between. The CDR3 here is CATYGRGYTF. In DNA, the CDR3 is TGTGCCACCTATGGGCGAGGCTACACCTTC.

This clonotype was seen only a few times. The chain is built from TRBV7-9 and TRBJ2-7; TRBD1 matches at 8 bases. Germline CDR1 reads SEHNR; CDR2 reads FQNEAQ (reference sequence). The CDR3 sequence is 15 residues long. V was clipped by 5 bases and J by 3 bases; unmatched bases: 9. The CDR3 loop is CASSPHRQGSYEQYF. The DNA for the CDR3 is TGTGCCAGCAGCCCTCACCGACAGGGGAGCTACGAGCAGTACTTC.

The sample holds many counts of this clonotype. The V and J genes are TRBV7-6 and TRBJ2-2, with 9 positions matching TRBD1. The CDR3 covers 14 residues. The germline gives CDR1 SGHVS, CDR2 FNYEAQ. V lost 5 bases, J lost 6 bases, and 4 bases stayed unmatched. The CDR3 protein is CASSPGTGSGELFF. CDR3 nucleotide sequence: TGTGCCAGCAGCCCCGGGACAGGGTCCGGGGAGCTGTTTTTT.

Points on this clonotype: Given a much more abundant clone one base away, this may be a read error. For the CDR3, the DNA is TGTGCCGGCAGCCCCGGGCGACATAATTCACCCCTCCACTTT. Translating it yields CAGSPGRHNSPLHF. The J gene is TRBJ1-6, the V gene TRBV6-2 or TRBV6-3; no clear D gene. Germline-derived CDR1 and CDR2 are MNHEY and SVGEGT. The CDR3 covers 14 residues.

CDR3 DNA: TGTGCCAGCTCAGCAGATTTACAGGGCAACACTGAAGCTTTCTTT. Protein: CASSADLQGNTEAFF. The V call is TRBV18, the J call TRBJ1-1; a weak D match, TRBD1 (6 bases). This CDR3 has 15 residues. From germline, CDR1 is KGHSH and CDR2 LQKENI. Trimming stripped 5 bases from V and 2 bases from J, with 15 bases between.

In its sample, this clonotype was seen many times. The CDR3 DNA sequence: TGCAGTGCCCTCTACGGGGGGCTATCATATCGGGATACGCAGTATTTT. Amino acid sequence: CSALYGGLSYRDTQYF. This chain joins TRBV20-1 and TRBJ2-3, with D perhaps TRBD2 (7 bases). CDR1 is DFQATT, CDR2 SNEGSKA, per germline (reference sequence). This CDR3 has 16 residues. V lost 6 bases, J lost 6 bases, and 25 bases lay in between.

Many counts were recorded for this clonotype. This chain links TRBV20-1 with TRBJ2-1, with D possibly being TRBD1 (6 bases). The CDR3 totals 12 residues. Germline lookup yields CDR1 DFQATT and CDR2 SNEGSKA (reference sequence). The ends were cut back, 4 bases at V and 3 bases at J, with 7 bases in the middle. CDR3 region: CSAKQGYNEQFF. CDR3 DNA: TGCAGTGCTAAACAGGGCTACAATGAGCAGTTCTTC.

The chain combines TRBV7-9 with TRBJ1-4; D is ambiguous. Germline V gene lookup returns CDR1 SEHNR and CDR2 FQNEAQ (reference sequence). The CDR3 is made up of 13 amino acids. V lost 4 bases, J lost 5 bases, and 8 bases lay in between. CDR3 nucleotides: TGTGCCAGCAGCTCGGGATTAAATGAAAAACTGTTTTTT. Residues: CASSSGLNEKLFF.

This clonotype appeared many times. The chain is built from TRBV28 and TRBJ1-2; 9 positions agree with TRBD1. With 4 bases clipped from V and 9 bases from J, the junction kept 9 bases outside the gene matches. The CDR3 has 14 amino acids. The germline V gene encodes CDR1 MDHEN and CDR2 SYDVKM. The CDR3 nucleotides read TGTGCCAGCAGTTGGGGCACCGGACAGGGGAGCTACACCTTC. Protein: CASSWGTGQGSYTF.

The chain links TRBV19 to TRBJ2-7; the D gene is possibly TRBD2 (6 bases). The CDR3 is 14 amino acids. The ends were cut back, 3 bases at V and 6 bases at J, with 15 bases in the middle. From germline, CDR1 is LNHDA and CDR2 SQIVND (reference sequence). As DNA, the CDR3 is TGTGCCAGTAGTATGGCCGGAGGGGCGGGCGAGCAGTACTTC. The encoded protein is CASSMAGGAGEQYF.

V and J are TRBV27 and TRBJ2-7; TRBD1 matches 10 bases. This CDR3 spans 14 amino acids. The J segment lost 3 bases and the V segment lost 3 bases, leaving 2 bases of the junction unmatched. Germline CDR1 and CDR2: MNHEY and SMNVEV (reference sequence). As DNA, the CDR3 is TGTGCCAGCAGTTTGGACAGGGGGTTCTACGAGCAGTACTTC. Its protein product is CASSLDRGFYEQYF.

The J gene is TRBJ2-3, the V gene TRBV29-1; the match to TRBD1 covers 7 bases. The CDR3 sequence is 15 residues long. Germline CDR1 SQVTM, CDR2 ANQGSEA. J was trimmed by 6 bases and V by 3 bases; bases with no gene match: 12. Here the CDR3 DNA reads TGCAGCGTTGATGGGACAGCCCCAGAAATCGATACGCAGTATTTT. Its translation is CSVDGTAPEIDTQYF.

The chain combines TRBV6-5 with TRBJ2-1; 13 bases agree with TRBD2. The CDR3 spans 15 residues. J was trimmed by 9 bases and V by 5 bases; bases with no gene match: 7. Germline CDR1 MNHEY, CDR2 SVGAGI. The CDR3 DNA reads as TGTGCCAGCAGTGCTGGGACTAGCGGGATGGGTGAGCAGTTCTTC. It is translated as CASSAGTSGMGEQFF.

Many counts were recorded for this clonotype. The V and J genes are TRBV5-1 and TRBJ1-2, with TRBD1 matching over 9 bases. CDR1 is SGHRS, CDR2 YFSETQ, per germline. The ends lost 4 bases at V and 3 bases at J; junction bases unmatched: 4. The CDR3 is made up of 14 amino acids. In DNA form, the CDR3 reads TGCGCCAGCAGCGACGGGACAGGGTACTATGGCTACACCTTC. Amino acid sequence: CASSDGTGYYGYTF.

The chain's CDR3 is CASSFGRGETQYF. Here the CDR3 DNA reads TGTGCCAGCAGCTTTGGTCGAGGGGAGACCCAGTACTTC. The rearrangement links TRBV7-2 to TRBJ2-5; D may be TRBD2 (5 bases). V was trimmed by 3 bases and J by 5 bases, leaving 10 bases between them. CDR3 size: 13 residues. Looked up from germline, CDR1 is SGHTA and CDR2 is FQGNSA.